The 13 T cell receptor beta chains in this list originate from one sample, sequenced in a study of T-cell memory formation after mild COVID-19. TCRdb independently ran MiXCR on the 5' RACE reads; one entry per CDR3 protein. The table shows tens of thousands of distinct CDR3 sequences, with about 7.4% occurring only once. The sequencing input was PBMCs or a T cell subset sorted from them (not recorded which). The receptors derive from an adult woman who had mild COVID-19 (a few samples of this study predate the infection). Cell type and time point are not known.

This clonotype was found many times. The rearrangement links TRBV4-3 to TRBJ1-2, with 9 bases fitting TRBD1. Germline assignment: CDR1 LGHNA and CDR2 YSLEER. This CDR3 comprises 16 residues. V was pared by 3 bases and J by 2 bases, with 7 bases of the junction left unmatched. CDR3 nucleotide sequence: TGCGCCAGCAGCCAGGCCGGGACAGGGTACAACTATGGCTACACCTTC. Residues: CASSQAGTGYNYGYTF.

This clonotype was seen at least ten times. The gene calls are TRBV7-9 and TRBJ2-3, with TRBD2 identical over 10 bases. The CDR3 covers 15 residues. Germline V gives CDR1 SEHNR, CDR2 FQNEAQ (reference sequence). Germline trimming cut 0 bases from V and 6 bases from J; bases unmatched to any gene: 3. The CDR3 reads CASSLAPTSGDTQYF. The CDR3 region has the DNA TGTGCCAGCAGCTTAGCGCCGACTAGCGGGGATACGCAGTATTTT.

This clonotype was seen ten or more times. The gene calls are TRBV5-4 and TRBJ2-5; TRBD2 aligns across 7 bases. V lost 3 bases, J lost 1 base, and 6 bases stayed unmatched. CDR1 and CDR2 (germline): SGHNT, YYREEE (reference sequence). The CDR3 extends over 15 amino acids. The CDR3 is CASSSRLAGQETQYF. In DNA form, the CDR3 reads TGTGCCAGCAGCTCCAGACTAGCAGGCCAAGAGACCCAGTACTTC. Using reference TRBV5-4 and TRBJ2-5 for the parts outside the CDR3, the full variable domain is ETGVTQSPTHLIKTRGQQVTLRCSSQSGHNTVSWYQQALGQGPQFIFQYYREEENGRGNFPPRFSGLQFPNYSSELNVNALELDDSALYLCASSSRLAGQETQYFGPGTRLLVL.

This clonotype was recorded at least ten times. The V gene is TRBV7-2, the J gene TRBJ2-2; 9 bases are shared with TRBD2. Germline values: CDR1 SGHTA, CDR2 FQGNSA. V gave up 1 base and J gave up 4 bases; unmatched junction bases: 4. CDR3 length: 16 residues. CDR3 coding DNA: TGTGCCAGCAGCTTAGTGGCGGGAGGGCCCACCGGGGAGCTGTTTTTT. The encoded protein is CASSLVAGGPTGELFF.

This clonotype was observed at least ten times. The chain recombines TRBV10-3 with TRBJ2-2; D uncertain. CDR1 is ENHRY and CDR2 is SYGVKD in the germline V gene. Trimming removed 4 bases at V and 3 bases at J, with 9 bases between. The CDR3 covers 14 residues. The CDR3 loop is CAISGREDTGELFF. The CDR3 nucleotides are TGTGCCATCAGTGGCCGTGAGGACACCGGGGAGCTGTTTTTT.

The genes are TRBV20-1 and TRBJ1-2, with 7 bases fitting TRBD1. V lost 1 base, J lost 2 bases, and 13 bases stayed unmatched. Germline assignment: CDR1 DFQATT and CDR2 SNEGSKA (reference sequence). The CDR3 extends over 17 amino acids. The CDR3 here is CSARAPETGTANYGYTF. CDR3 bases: TGCAGTGCTAGAGCCCCCGAAACGGGGACAGCGAACTATGGCTACACCTTC.

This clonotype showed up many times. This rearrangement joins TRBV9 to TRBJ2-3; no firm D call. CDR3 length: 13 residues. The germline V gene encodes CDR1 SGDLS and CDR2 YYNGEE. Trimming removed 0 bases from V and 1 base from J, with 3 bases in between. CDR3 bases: TGTGCCAGCAGCGTAGTCGGCACAGATACGCAGTATTTT. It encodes CASSVVGTDTQYF.

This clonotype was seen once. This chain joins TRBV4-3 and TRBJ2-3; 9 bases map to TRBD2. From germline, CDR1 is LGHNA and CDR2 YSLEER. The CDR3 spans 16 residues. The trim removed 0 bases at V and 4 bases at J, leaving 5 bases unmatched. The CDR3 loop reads CASSQDQRGASDTQYF. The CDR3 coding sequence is TGCGCCAGCAGCCAAGATCAGCGGGGGGCCTCAGATACGCAGTATTTT.

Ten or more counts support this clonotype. This CDR3 reads CASSPLAKNIQYF. Written as DNA, the CDR3 is TGTGCCAGCAGCCCCCTAGCCAAAAACATTCAGTACTTC. The chain couples TRBV7-8 to TRBJ2-4; D ambiguous. This CDR3 contains 13 residues. Germline V lookup: CDR1 SGHVS, CDR2 FQNEAQ. Trimming pared 5 bases from V and 0 bases from J, leaving 5 bases between.

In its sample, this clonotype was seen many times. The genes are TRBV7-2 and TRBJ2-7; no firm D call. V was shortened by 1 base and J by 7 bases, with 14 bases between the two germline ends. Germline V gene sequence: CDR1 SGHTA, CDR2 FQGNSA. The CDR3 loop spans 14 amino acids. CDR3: CASSLGGSVFEQYF. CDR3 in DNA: TGTGCCAGCAGCTTAGGAGGTTCGGTTTTTGAGCAGTACTTC. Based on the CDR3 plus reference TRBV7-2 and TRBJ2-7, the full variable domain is GAGVSQSPSNKVTEKGKDVELRCDPISGHTALYWYRQSLGQGLEFLIYFQGNSAPDKSGLPSDRFSAERTGGSVSTLTIQRTQQEDSAVYLCASSLGGSVFEQYFGPGTRLTVT.

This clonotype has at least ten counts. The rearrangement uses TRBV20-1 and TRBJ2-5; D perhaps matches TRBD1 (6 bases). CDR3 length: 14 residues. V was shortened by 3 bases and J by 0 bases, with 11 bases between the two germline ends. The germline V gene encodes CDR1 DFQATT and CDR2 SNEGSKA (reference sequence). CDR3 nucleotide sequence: TGCAGTGCTAGTAGCTGGGACAACCAAGAGACCCAGTACTTC. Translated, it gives CSASSWDNQETQYF.

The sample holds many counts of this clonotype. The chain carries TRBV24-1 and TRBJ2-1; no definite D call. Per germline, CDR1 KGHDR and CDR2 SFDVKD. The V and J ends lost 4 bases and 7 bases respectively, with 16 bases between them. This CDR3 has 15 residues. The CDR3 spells CATSDPGLKRNEQFF. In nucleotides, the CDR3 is TGTGCCACCAGTGACCCCGGGTTAAAGAGGAATGAGCAGTTCTTC.

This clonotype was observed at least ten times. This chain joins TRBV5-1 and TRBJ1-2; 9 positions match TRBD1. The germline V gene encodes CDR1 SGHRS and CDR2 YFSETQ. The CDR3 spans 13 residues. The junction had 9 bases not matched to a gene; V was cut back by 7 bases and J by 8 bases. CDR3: CASGQGMYSGYTF. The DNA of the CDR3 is TGCGCCAGCGGACAGGGGATGTACTCGGGCTACACCTTC.